Each of the 24 T cell receptor beta chains below was sequenced from the same sample in a study of T-cell reconstitution after alpha-beta-depleted transplantation in children. Unique molecular identifiers were incorporated during preparation of the TCRbeta library. TCRdb re-analysed the PCR reads in MiXCR, keeping a single row per CDR3 protein. The sample yields 480,000 or so distinct CDR3 sequences, 10% seen once. The starting material was PBMCs, obtained before TCRalphabeta/CD19-depleted stem cell transplant. These receptors all come from a child between 2 and 9 years old with inherited bone marrow failure, due to receive a stem cell transplant.

This clonotype was seen ten or more times. The chain recombines TRBV6-1 with TRBJ2-4; 15 bases map to TRBD2. The V segment lost 3 bases and the J segment 5 bases; nucleotides outside the gene matches: 8. CDR3 length: 18 amino acids. Germline V CDR1 and CDR2: MNHNS, SASEGT. The CDR3 loop is CASSDRTSGRARQNIQYF. The CDR3 coding sequence is TGTGCCAGCAGTGACAGGACTAGCGGGAGGGCCCGGCAAAACATTCAGTACTTC.

The chain employs TRBV29-1 and TRBJ2-7, with D unresolved. The length of the CDR3 is 15 residues. V lost 0 bases and J 3 bases, leaving 15 bases between the germline ends. Germline assignment: CDR1 SQVTM and CDR2 ANQGSEA. Here the CDR3 DNA reads TGCAGCGTTGAAGATAAAGGCAGTCCTAACTACGAGCAGTACTTC. Residues: CSVEDKGSPNYEQYF.

This clonotype was detected many times. The chain couples TRBV10-3 to TRBJ2-1, with 10 bases lining up with TRBD2. Germline trimming cut 4 bases from V and 9 bases from J; bases unmatched to any gene: 6. CDR3 size: 14 residues. In germline, CDR1 is ENHRY, CDR2 SYGVKD. Here the CDR3 reads CAISGLAGDVEQFF. CDR3 coding DNA: TGTGCCATCAGTGGCCTAGCGGGAGATGTTGAGCAGTTCTTC.

In regard to this clonotype: The junction shows a germline mismatch at one end, possibly a read error. CDR3 protein: CASSQATDYEEYF. The CDR3 nucleotides read TGCGCCAGCAGCCAGGCTACAGACTACGAGGAGTACTTC. The V call is TRBV4-1, the J call TRBJ2-7; D perhaps matches TRBD2 (5 bases). CDR3 length: 13 residues. Germline V lookup: CDR1 MGHRA, CDR2 YSYEKL.

The rearrangement links TRBV3-1 to TRBJ2-5; 7 bases align to TRBD1. CDR3 size: 13 residues. V dropped 5 bases and J dropped 3; count of bases not matched to a gene: 3. Germline CDR1 reads LGHDT; CDR2 reads YNNKEL (reference sequence). In DNA form, the CDR3 reads TGTGCCAGCAGCTCCAGGGGGAAAGAGACCCAGTACTTC. Encoded protein: CASSSRGKETQYF.

The J gene is TRBJ2-1, the V gene TRBV15; D gene unclear. V was shortened by 0 bases and J by 5 bases, with 5 bases between the two germline ends. Germline V gene sequence: CDR1 LNHNV, CDR2 YYDKDF (reference sequence). The CDR3 spans 13 residues. CDR3 coding DNA: TGTGCCACCAGCAGAGATCGGGACAATGAGCAGTTCTTC. It codes for CATSRDRDNEQFF.

This clonotype appeared many times. The V and J genes are TRBV11-2 and TRBJ2-3; D uncertain. CDR1 and CDR2 from the germline V gene are SGHAT and FQNNGV. V was shortened by 0 bases and J by 10 bases, with 11 bases between the two germline ends. This CDR3 region has 13 residues. The CDR3 here is CASSLDQLSAQYF. The CDR3 region has the DNA TGTGCCAGCAGCTTAGATCAACTCAGCGCGCAGTATTTT.

The V and J genes are TRBV11-1 and TRBJ2-7, with D uncertain. Trimming pared 2 bases from V and 3 bases from J, leaving 14 bases between. The CDR3 spans 15 residues. Looked up from germline, CDR1 is SGHAT and CDR2 is FQDESV (reference sequence). The CDR3 nucleotides read TGTGCCAGCAGCTTAACGGCCTCCTCCGGCTACGAGCAGTACTTC. Translation: CASSLTASSGYEQYF.

The chain combines TRBV28 with TRBJ2-2; 11 bases line up with TRBD1. CDR1 is MDHEN, CDR2 SYDVKM, per germline. The junction had 5 bases not matched to a gene; V was cut back by 8 bases and J by 6 bases. CDR3 length: 14 residues. The CDR3 nucleotides read TGTGCCAGCGAAGGACAGGGGGCGGCCGGGGAGCTGTTTTTT. Translating gives CASEGQGAAGELFF.

This clonotype occurred many times. The J gene is TRBJ2-6, the V gene TRBV7-9, with a tentative D call TRBD1 (5 bases). CDR3 length: 18 amino acids. CDR1 SEHNR and CDR2 FQNEAQ come from the germline V gene (reference sequence). V was clipped by 5 bases and J by 2 bases, with 19 bases between them. The CDR3 DNA follows: TGTGCCAGCAGCCGAATCCCTTTGACAGTCACTGGGGCCAACGTCCTGACTTTC. It specifies CASSRIPLTVTGANVLTF.

This clonotype was found once. At one of its ends the junction is not consistent with the germline gene, which may arise from a read error. This chain connects TRBV19 to TRBJ1-1, with TRBD1 as a possible D gene (5 bases). Germline V gene sequence: CDR1 LNHDA, CDR2 SQIVND (reference sequence). This CDR3 is built from 15 residues. The CDR3 spells CASSIESGPNTEALF. In DNA, the CDR3 is TGTGCCAGTAGTATAGAGTCGGGACCAAACACTGAAGCTTTGTTT.

This clonotype was seen at least ten times. This rearrangement joins TRBV29-1 to TRBJ1-3; the D is unclear. CDR3 size: 13 residues. Germline V gene lookup returns CDR1 SQVTM and CDR2 ANQGSEA. V shed 3 bases and J shed 1 base, with 7 bases lying between them. The CDR3 DNA reads as TGCAGCGTTGACACGGATTCTGGAAACACCATATATTTT. This encodes CSVDTDSGNTIYF.

This clonotype came up a few times. The chain combines TRBV27 with TRBJ2-6; D ambiguous. V was trimmed by 5 bases and J by 4 bases, leaving 18 bases between them. The CDR3 spans 17 residues. The germline V gene has CDR1 MNHEY and CDR2 SMNVEV (reference sequence). CDR3 loop: CASSPFRIASGANVLTF. The DNA for the CDR3 is TGTGCCAGCAGTCCTTTCCGGATAGCCTCCGGGGCCAACGTCCTGACTTTC.

Ten or more counts support this clonotype. The rearrangement links TRBV4-3 to TRBJ2-5; D is uncertain. V was trimmed by 0 bases and J by 5 bases, leaving 16 bases between them. The CDR3 is 16 amino acids. Germline-derived CDR1 and CDR2 are LGHNA and YSLEER. The CDR3 DNA follows: TGCGCCAGCAGCCAAGATCGCGGACCGCCTAGGGAGACCCAGTACTTC. It yields the protein CASSQDRGPPRETQYF.

The CDR3 sequence: CASSFWSFGREGLNEQFF. In DNA form, the CDR3 reads TGTGCCAGCAGTTTTTGGTCCTTTGGGCGGGAGGGCCTAAATGAGCAGTTCTTC. The chain joins TRBV28 to TRBJ2-1; 9 nucleotides line up with TRBD2. Per germline, CDR1 MDHEN and CDR2 SYDVKM. The V and J ends lost 3 bases and 7 bases, in that order; junction bases with no gene match: 16. The CDR3 has 18 residues.

This clonotype was counted a few times. The rearrangement joins TRBV30 to TRBJ1-6; 9 bases match TRBD1. Trimming removed 0 bases from V and 7 bases from J; junction bases left unmatched: 1. From germline, CDR1 is GTSNPN and CDR2 SVGIG (reference sequence). The CDR3 spans 14 residues. CDR3 in amino acids: CAWSVGQGNSPLHF. DNA for the CDR3: TGTGCCTGGAGTGTGGGACAGGGAAATTCACCCCTCCACTTT.

The J gene is TRBJ2-7, the V gene TRBV19, with D unresolved. CDR1 is LNHDA and CDR2 is SQIVND in the germline V gene (reference sequence). Trimming removed 2 bases from V and 2 bases from J, with 10 bases in between. This CDR3 has 14 residues. CDR3 sequence: CASSILAAAYEQYF. The CDR3 DNA is TGTGCCAGTAGTATATTGGCGGCAGCCTACGAGCAGTACTTC.

In its sample, this clonotype was seen many times. The genes are TRBV14 and TRBJ2-1, with 9 bases that match TRBD2. This CDR3 has 14 amino acids. The trim removed 4 bases at V and 8 bases at J, leaving 6 bases unmatched. Per the germline V gene, CDR1 is SGHDN and CDR2 is FVKESK. CDR3 sequence: CASSRLAGSHEQFF. The CDR3 region has the DNA TGTGCCAGCAGCCGTCTAGCGGGATCGCATGAGCAGTTCTTC. Looking up the rest from reference TRBV14 and TRBJ2-1 gives the full variable domain: EAGVTQFPSHSVIEKGQTVTLRCDPISGHDNLYWYRRVMGKEIKFLLHFVKESKQDESGMPNNRFLAERTGGTYSTLKVQPAELEDSGVYFCASSRLAGSHEQFFGPGTRLTVL.

The chain uses TRBV20-1 and TRBJ1-5; perhaps TRBD1 as D (5 bases). The CDR3 is made up of 14 amino acids. Trimming took off 3 bases at V and 3 bases at J, with 12 bases between the two ends. Germline V gene data show CDR1 as DFQATT and CDR2 as SNEGSKA (reference sequence). The CDR3: CSARGGFPNQPQHF. CDR3 DNA: TGCAGTGCTAGGGGGGGGTTCCCCAATCAGCCCCAGCATTTT.

The chain is built from TRBV24-1 and TRBJ2-1; D may be TRBD2 (6 bases). The CDR3 extends over 15 amino acids. The V gene's germline CDR1 is KGHDR and CDR2 SFDVKD. Trimming cost V 2 bases and J 4 bases, with 11 bases left between them. CDR3 bases: TGTGCCACCAGTGATTCGAAGCGGGCATACAATGAGCAGTTCTTC. Its protein product is CATSDSKRAYNEQFF.

This clonotype occurred many times. V and J are TRBV7-2 and TRBJ2-5; 7 nucleotides match TRBD2. After removal of 6 bases from V and 5 bases from J, the junction contained 9 bases not matched to a gene. The CDR3 covers 14 residues. The germline CDR1 and CDR2 sequences are SGHTA and FQGNSA. In DNA, the CDR3 is TGTGCCAGCAGAGCCTGGATGGGGGGGGAGACCCAGTACTTC. It translates to CASRAWMGGETQYF. The whole variable domain, filled in from reference TRBV7-2 and TRBJ2-5, reads GAGVSQSPSNKVTEKGKDVELRCDPISGHTALYWYRQSLGQGLEFLIYFQGNSAPDKSGLPSDRFSAERTGGSVSTLTIQRTQQEDSAVYLCASRAWMGGETQYFGPGTRLLVL.

This clonotype was detected many times. The rearrangement links TRBV24-1 to TRBJ2-7; TRBD1 is a possible D gene (5 bases). CDR3 length: 15 amino acids. The germline V gene has CDR1 KGHDR and CDR2 SFDVKD. With 3 bases removed from V and 3 bases from J, the gap between germline ends came to 14 bases. CDR3 nucleotides: TGTGCCACCAGTGATGGTCGCAGGGCGGACTACGAGCAGTACTTC. Its protein product is CATSDGRRADYEQYF.

This clonotype has at least ten counts. This chain joins TRBV19 and TRBJ1-5; no firm D call. CDR1 is LNHDA, CDR2 SQIVND, per germline (reference sequence). The CDR3 is made up of 18 amino acids. V was trimmed by 4 bases and J by 3 bases, leaving 22 bases between them. The chain's CDR3 is CASSNVGGVRYFNQPQHF. For the CDR3, the DNA is TGTGCCAGTAGTAACGTAGGTGGAGTCAGGTATTTCAATCAGCCCCAGCATTTT.

This clonotype was observed a few times. J is TRBJ2-3 and V is TRBV14; 14 bases are shared with TRBD2. Germline V gene sequence: CDR1 SGHDN, CDR2 FVKESK. V shed 1 base, J shed 5 bases, and the junction held 14 bases outside the gene matches. The CDR3 length is 20 residues. The CDR3 bases are TGTGCCAGCAGCCAAGGAGGGACTAGCGGGAGAGCTCCCCGCGGAGATACGCAGTATTTT. This translates into CASSQGGTSGRAPRGDTQYF. Based on the CDR3 plus reference TRBV14 and TRBJ2-3, the full variable domain is EAGVTQFPSHSVIEKGQTVTLRCDPISGHDNLYWYRRVMGKEIKFLLHFVKESKQDESGMPNNRFLAERTGGTYSTLKVQPAELEDSGVYFCASSQGGTSGRAPRGDTQYFGPGTRLTVL.